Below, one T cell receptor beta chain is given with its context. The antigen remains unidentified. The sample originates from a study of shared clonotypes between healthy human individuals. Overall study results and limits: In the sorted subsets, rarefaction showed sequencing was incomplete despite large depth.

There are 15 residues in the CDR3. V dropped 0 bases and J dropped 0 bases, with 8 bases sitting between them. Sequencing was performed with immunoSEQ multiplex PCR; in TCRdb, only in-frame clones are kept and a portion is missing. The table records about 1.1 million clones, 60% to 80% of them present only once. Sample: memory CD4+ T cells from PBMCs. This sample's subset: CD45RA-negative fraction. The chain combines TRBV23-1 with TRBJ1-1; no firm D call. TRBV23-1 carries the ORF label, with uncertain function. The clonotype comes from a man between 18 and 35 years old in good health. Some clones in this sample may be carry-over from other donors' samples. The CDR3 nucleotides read TGCGCCAGCAGTCAATCAAAATCCGTGAACACTGAAGCTTTCTTT. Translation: CASSQSKSVNTEAFF.